These T cell receptor beta chains were read from a single sample in a study of blood T cell repertoires in COVID-19. Assay used: immunoSEQ multiplex PCR; TCRdb lists only in-frame clones, some missing. This table has about 15,000 clones, roughly four fifths appearing once. The sequenced material came from peripheral blood. The receptors here all came from a human donor in a cohort sampled during active COVID-19. Both conserved end residues are part of each CDR3. A D gene is named only where the DNA matches it firmly. A row's size may be missing; if present it is once, few, many or a size class.

abundance: .
j_gene: TRBJ2-5
v_gene: TRBV7-9
d_gene: .
CDR3nt: TGTGCCAGCAGCTTAGTGCTAGCAGGCGAGACCCAGTACTTC
CDR3aa: CASSLVLAGETQYF

abundance: .
j_gene: TRBJ1-6
v_gene: TRBV27
d_gene: .
CDR3nt: TGTGCCAGCAGTTTAACGGGGGGTTCACCCCTCCACTTT
CDR3aa: CASSLTGGSPLHF

abundance: .
j_gene: TRBJ1-6
v_gene: TRBV5-1
d_gene: TRBD1
CDR3nt: TGCGCCAGCAGCTTGGGACAGGGTAGTTCACCCCTCCACTTT
CDR3aa: CASSLGQGSSPLHF

abundance: .
j_gene: TRBJ2-3
v_gene: TRBV19
d_gene: TRBD2
CDR3nt: TGTGCCAGTAGTATTGCTAGCGGGAGCACAGATACGCAGTATTTT
CDR3aa: CASSIASGSTDTQYF

abundance: once
j_gene: TRBJ1-3
v_gene: TRBV7-9
d_gene: .
CDR3nt: TGTGCCAGCAGCTCCCGCGGGGGGAGCTCTGGAAACACCATATATTTT
CDR3aa: CASSSRGGSSGNTIYF

abundance: .
j_gene: TRBJ1-1
v_gene: TRBV7-9
d_gene: .
CDR3nt: TGTGCCAGCAGCAGGGGCGCGAACACTGAAGCTTTCTTT
CDR3aa: CASSRGANTEAFF

abundance: .
j_gene: TRBJ2-7
v_gene: TRBV5-1
d_gene: .
CDR3nt: TGCGCCAGCAGCTTAAGTCAGGGTTTCAACGAGCAGTACTTC
CDR3aa: CASSLSQGFNEQYF

abundance: .
j_gene: TRBJ1-1
v_gene: TRBV6-5
d_gene: TRBD1
CDR3nt: TGTGCCAGCAGTCCTCGAACAGGGGGTACTGAAGCTTTCTTT
CDR3aa: CASSPRTGGTEAFF

abundance: .
j_gene: TRBJ1-1
v_gene: TRBV5-4
d_gene: .
CDR3nt: TGTGCCAGCAGCTCCAAGAACGAGGAGAAGAACACTGAAGCTTTCTTT
CDR3aa: CASSSKNEEKNTEAFF

abundance: .
j_gene: TRBJ2-3
v_gene: TRBV2
d_gene: TRBD2
CDR3nt: TGTGCCAGCAGTGAGATGGGGAGGGCAGATACGCAGTATTTT
CDR3aa: CASSEMGRADTQYF

abundance: .
j_gene: TRBJ2-7
v_gene: TRBV6-5
d_gene: .
CDR3nt: TGTGCCAGCAGTTCAGGGGCGGGTGCCTACGAGCAGTACTTC
CDR3aa: CASSSGAGAYEQYF

abundance: .
j_gene: TRBJ2-7
v_gene: TRBV6-2/TRBV6-3
d_gene: TRBD1
CDR3nt: TGTGCCAGCAGCGGAGGACAGGGGGTATTCGGGGCCTACGAGCAGTACTTC
CDR3aa: CASSGGQGVFGAYEQYF

abundance: few
j_gene: TRBJ2-5
v_gene: TRBV6-6
d_gene: TRBD1
CDR3nt: TGTGCCAGCAGACACACAGGGGGCGGAGAGACCCAGTACTTC
CDR3aa: CASRHTGGGETQYF

abundance: few
j_gene: TRBJ2-5
v_gene: TRBV28
d_gene: .
CDR3nt: TGTGCCAGCAGTTCCGGGGGAATAAAGACCCAGTACTTC
CDR3aa: CASSSGGIKTQYF

abundance: .
j_gene: TRBJ2-2
v_gene: TRBV9
d_gene: .
CDR3nt: TGTGCCAGCAGCGTATCACAGGGCGGCACCGGGGAGCTGTTTTTT
CDR3aa: CASSVSQGGTGELFF

abundance: .
j_gene: TRBJ2-2
v_gene: TRBV6-1
d_gene: TRBD2
CDR3nt: TGTGCCAGCAGTGACCTAGCGGGAGCGAACACCGGGGAGCTGTTTTTT
CDR3aa: CASSDLAGANTGELFF

abundance: .
j_gene: TRBJ2-1
v_gene: TRBV19
d_gene: .
CDR3nt: TGTGCCAGTAGTACCGTTTCCGGGACATCAGTTGGTTGGAATGAGCAGTTCTTC
CDR3aa: CASSTVSGTSVGWNEQFF

abundance: .
j_gene: TRBJ1-5
v_gene: TRBV27
d_gene: .
CDR3nt: TGTGCCAGCAGTGATCGACAGGACAATCAGCCCCAGCATTTT
CDR3aa: CASSDRQDNQPQHF

abundance: .
j_gene: TRBJ1-1
v_gene: TRBV6-5
d_gene: TRBD1
CDR3nt: TGTGCCAGCATGAAGGGTCAGGGGGCGGACACTGAAGCTTTCTTT
CDR3aa: CASMKGQGADTEAFF

abundance: .
j_gene: TRBJ2-1
v_gene: TRBV7-3
d_gene: .
CDR3nt: TGTGCCAGCAGCTTGGACACGGAGAAGAGGGAGCAGTTCTTC
CDR3aa: CASSLDTEKREQFF

abundance: .
j_gene: TRBJ1-2
v_gene: TRBV30
d_gene: .
CDR3nt: TGTGCCTGGAGTGTAGGCGGGGGGGTCTATGGCTACACCTTC
CDR3aa: CAWSVGGGVYGYTF

abundance: .
j_gene: TRBJ2-5
v_gene: TRBV7-8
d_gene: .
CDR3nt: TGTGCCAGCAGCCCCGCGTCGCCGGTCCGAGAGACCCAGTACTTC
CDR3aa: CASSPASPVRETQYF

abundance: .
j_gene: TRBJ2-7
v_gene: TRBV18
d_gene: TRBD2
CDR3nt: TGTGCCAGCTCACCCGAGGCTAGCGGACCTTCCTACGAGCAGTACTTC
CDR3aa: CASSPEASGPSYEQYF

abundance: .
j_gene: TRBJ2-5
v_gene: TRBV7-8
d_gene: TRBD1
CDR3nt: TGTGCCAGCAGCTCGGACAGGAGACAAGAGACCCAGTACTTC
CDR3aa: CASSSDRRQETQYF

abundance: .
j_gene: TRBJ2-1
v_gene: TRBV20-1
d_gene: TRBD2
CDR3nt: TGCAGTGCTAGTTCTCCGGACCCGGGGGGGGTTGAGCAGTTCTTC
CDR3aa: CSASSPDPGGVEQFF

abundance: .
j_gene: TRBJ2-5
v_gene: TRBV5-1
d_gene: .
CDR3nt: TGCGCCAGCAGCGCTGACTACCCGGGAAAAGAGACCCAGTACTTC
CDR3aa: CASSADYPGKETQYF

abundance: .
j_gene: TRBJ1-5
v_gene: TRBV6-6
d_gene: .
CDR3nt: TGTGCCAGCGTTGAGCAGGCCGATCGTCAGCCCCAGCATTTT
CDR3aa: CASVEQADRQPQHF

abundance: .
j_gene: TRBJ2-3
v_gene: TRBV25-1
d_gene: TRBD2
CDR3nt: TGTGCCAGCAGTGATCTGACTAGCGGGGGGGGAAAGGCAGATACGCAGTATTTT
CDR3aa: CASSDLTSGGGKADTQYF

abundance: .
j_gene: TRBJ1-4
v_gene: TRBV18
d_gene: .
CDR3nt: TGTGCCAGCTCACCACCGGGTGGTCGAGGAGCTAATGAAAAACTGTTTTTT
CDR3aa: CASSPPGGRGANEKLFF

abundance: .
j_gene: TRBJ2-3
v_gene: TRBV6-5
d_gene: TRBD2
CDR3nt: TGTGCCAGCAGTCCCACTAGCGGGGTTACGCAGTATTTT
CDR3aa: CASSPTSGVTQYF

abundance: .
j_gene: TRBJ2-7
v_gene: TRBV9
d_gene: TRBD2
CDR3nt: TGTGCCAGCAGCGTAGGGCCCTCGGGAGGGGACCAGACCTACGAGCAGTACTTC
CDR3aa: CASSVGPSGGDQTYEQYF

abundance: .
j_gene: TRBJ2-3
v_gene: TRBV11-2
d_gene: TRBD2
CDR3nt: TGTGCCAGCAGCTTAATGATAGCGGGGAGCACAGATACGCAGTATTTT
CDR3aa: CASSLMIAGSTDTQYF

abundance: .
j_gene: TRBJ2-7
v_gene: TRBV28
d_gene: TRBD2
CDR3nt: TGTGCCAGCAGGGGGACTAGCCCCCCGTCCGTGTACGAGCAGTACTTC
CDR3aa: CASRGTSPPSVYEQYF

abundance: .
j_gene: TRBJ2-2
v_gene: TRBV6-5
d_gene: TRBD2
CDR3nt: TGTGCCAGCAGAGTTAGCGGGGGTGGCACCGGGGAGCTGTTTTTT
CDR3aa: CASRVSGGGTGELFF

abundance: .
j_gene: TRBJ1-1
v_gene: TRBV28
d_gene: TRBD1
CDR3nt: TGTGCCAGCAGTTCAACAGGGGGCGGGATGAACACTGAAGCTTTCTTT
CDR3aa: CASSSTGGGMNTEAFF

abundance: .
j_gene: TRBJ2-5
v_gene: TRBV7-7
d_gene: .
CDR3nt: TGTGCCAGCAGCAGACAGCCCCAAGAGACCCAGTACTTC
CDR3aa: CASSRQPQETQYF

abundance: .
j_gene: TRBJ2-7
v_gene: TRBV11-3
d_gene: TRBD2
CDR3nt: TGTGCCAGCAGCTATGGATTGGGGACTAGCGGGACGGGTCTCACCTACGAGCAGTACTTC
CDR3aa: CASSYGLGTSGTGLTYEQYF

abundance: .
j_gene: TRBJ2-7
v_gene: TRBV4-2
d_gene: TRBD1
CDR3nt: TGTGCCAGCAGCCGGTTGGGGGCTACGGGGACAGGGGCGTACGAGCAGTACTTC
CDR3aa: CASSRLGATGTGAYEQYF

abundance: .
j_gene: TRBJ2-1
v_gene: TRBV2
d_gene: TRBD1
CDR3nt: TGTGCCAGCATGCTGAAGACAGGGTACGATGAGCAGTTCTTC
CDR3aa: CASMLKTGYDEQFF

abundance: few
j_gene: TRBJ1-2
v_gene: TRBV9
d_gene: TRBD1
CDR3nt: TGTGCCAGCAGCGCCAGGGACAGGGATGGCTACACCTTC
CDR3aa: CASSARDRDGYTF

abundance: .
j_gene: TRBJ2-1
v_gene: TRBV7-3
d_gene: .
CDR3nt: TGTGCCAGCAGCTTAGCGGGGCCTTACAATGAGCAGTTCTTC
CDR3aa: CASSLAGPYNEQFF

abundance: .
j_gene: TRBJ1-4
v_gene: TRBV28
d_gene: TRBD1
CDR3nt: TGTGCCAGCAGAGCACAGGGGGCGTTTGAAAAACTGTTTTTT
CDR3aa: CASRAQGAFEKLFF

abundance: .
j_gene: TRBJ2-7
v_gene: TRBV12-3/TRBV12-4
d_gene: .
CDR3nt: TGTGCCAGCAGTTCCAACTACGAGCAGTACTTC
CDR3aa: CASSSNYEQYF

abundance: .
j_gene: TRBJ2-2
v_gene: TRBV7-2
d_gene: .
CDR3nt: TGTGCCAGCAGCTTTGGCACCTCAGTCGGGGAGCTGTTTTTT
CDR3aa: CASSFGTSVGELFF

abundance: .
j_gene: TRBJ2-7
v_gene: TRBV28
d_gene: TRBD1
CDR3nt: TGTGCCGTTAGACAGGGGGGCTACGAGCAGTACTTC
CDR3aa: CAVRQGGYEQYF

abundance: .
j_gene: TRBJ1-4
v_gene: TRBV2
d_gene: TRBD1
CDR3nt: TGTGCCAGCAGTAAGACAGGGTTTTATGAAAAACTGTTTTTT
CDR3aa: CASSKTGFYEKLFF

abundance: .
j_gene: TRBJ1-6
v_gene: TRBV28
d_gene: TRBD1
CDR3nt: TGTGCCAGCAGAGGACAGGCATACCCCTATAATTCACCCCTCCACTTT
CDR3aa: CASRGQAYPYNSPLHF

abundance: .
j_gene: TRBJ2-1
v_gene: TRBV3-1/TRBV3-2
d_gene: TRBD2
CDR3nt: TGTGCCAGCAGCCCCAAGAAGGGAAAAGCGGGGGGGCTCGCATACAATGAGCAGTTCTTC
CDR3aa: CASSPKKGKAGGLAYNEQFF

abundance: .
j_gene: TRBJ2-1
v_gene: TRBV5-1
d_gene: .
CDR3nt: TGCGCCAGCAGCCCCCCGGAAGGGGTGATTGAGCAGTTCTTC
CDR3aa: CASSPPEGVIEQFF

abundance: .
j_gene: TRBJ2-5
v_gene: TRBV7-2
d_gene: .
CDR3nt: TGTGCCAGCAGCCAAGGTGTTCGCGGCGATGGGACCCAGTACTTC
CDR3aa: CASSQGVRGDGTQYF

abundance: .
j_gene: TRBJ2-5
v_gene: TRBV15
d_gene: .
CDR3nt: TGTGCCACCAGCAGGGACTACACCCAAGAGACCCAGTACTTC
CDR3aa: CATSRDYTQETQYF

abundance: .
j_gene: TRBJ1-1
v_gene: TRBV15
d_gene: TRBD1
CDR3nt: TGTGCCACCAGCAGAGGTGGGGGGACAGGTGGCACTGAAGCTTTCTTT
CDR3aa: CATSRGGGTGGTEAFF

abundance: .
j_gene: TRBJ2-4
v_gene: TRBV29-1
d_gene: TRBD1
CDR3nt: TGCAGCGTTAGACAGGGGGTGGGAAACATTCAGTACTTC
CDR3aa: CSVRQGVGNIQYF